What follows are 22 T cell receptor beta chains derived from one specimen sequenced in a study of T cell repertoires in cytomegalovirus infection. TCRdb re-called the reads with MiXCR, one entry per CDR3 protein. The repertoire consists of around 25,000 distinct CDR3 sequences, with 20% to 25% occurring once and the leading ten covering around 93%. These receptors are not linked to any known antigen. Sequences were derived from CD8+ T cells from cultured PBMCs, sampled from culture after CMV antigen stimulation. The receptors stem from a human donor in good health (CMV status not recorded). Some clones in this sample may be carry-over from other donors' samples.

This clonotype was detected many times. CDR3 sequence reads: CASSASYEQYF. The CDR3 DNA follows: TGTGCCAGCAGCGCCTCATACGAGCAGTACTTC. The chain uses TRBV7-2 and TRBJ2-7; D remains ambiguous. Germline CDR1 is SGHTA and CDR2 is FQGNSA. The CDR3 has 11 residues. Trimming cost V 5 bases and J 4 bases, with 6 bases left between them. Looking up the rest from reference TRBV7-2 and TRBJ2-7 gives the full variable domain: GAGVSQSPSNKVTEKGKDVELRCDPISGHTALYWYRQSLGQGLEFLIYFQGNSAPDKSGLPSDRFSAERTGGSVSTLTIQRTQQEDSAVYLCASSASYEQYFGPGTRLTVT.

This clonotype was seen at least ten times. J is TRBJ2-2 and V is TRBV7-6; D possibly corresponds to TRBD2 (6 bases). Trimming shortened V by 5 bases and J by 1 base, and 23 bases separated the two germline ends. The CDR3 contains 19 residues. Germline CDR1 reads SGHVS; CDR2 reads FNYEAQ. This CDR3 is CASSGGTTGGAGNTGELFF. The CDR3 bases are TGTGCCAGCAGCGGCGGTACAACCGGGGGAGCAGGGAACACCGGGGAGCTGTTTTTT.

CDR3 in amino acids: CASSQRGGVVETQYF. In DNA form, the CDR3 reads TGTGCCAGCAGCCAACGAGGGGGGGTTGTGGAGACCCAGTACTTC. The chain employs TRBV3-1 and TRBJ2-5, with D possibly TRBD2 on 7 matching bases. This CDR3 region has 15 residues. Germline V gene lookup returns CDR1 LGHDT and CDR2 YNNKEL (reference sequence). V was trimmed by 2 bases and J by 5 bases, leaving 15 bases between them.

This clonotype has a handful of counts. This CDR3 reads CASSPKGAMNTEAFF. The CDR3 DNA follows: TGTGCCAGTAGTCCCAAGGGGGCCATGAACACTGAAGCTTTCTTT. The rearrangement uses TRBV19 and TRBJ1-1; 7 nucleotides align to TRBD1. V shed 5 bases and J 0 bases; nucleotides not matched to a gene: 6. The germline CDR1 and CDR2 sequences are LNHDA and SQIVND (reference sequence). The CDR3 covers 15 residues.

This clonotype has a handful of counts. The chain carries TRBV6-7 and TRBJ2-7; no definite D call. TRBV6-7 is placed among ORFs of uncertain function. The V end was cut by 4 bases, the J end by 2 bases, with 21 bases between. The CDR3 sequence is 17 residues long. The CDR3 loop reads CASSSGPQDGPPYEQYF. The CDR3 DNA is TGTGCCAGCAGTTCCGGCCCTCAGGACGGACCTCCCTACGAGCAGTACTTC.

The CDR3 region has the DNA TGTGCCAGCAAGGCAGCGGGGGACCCAGCCTACAATGAGCAGTTCTTC. Encoded protein: CASKAAGDPAYNEQFF. The chain uses TRBV6-1 and TRBJ2-1; TRBD2 matches at 8 bases. Trimming removed 7 bases from V and 2 bases from J; junction bases left unmatched: 10. This CDR3 has 16 residues. Germline V CDR1 and CDR2: MNHNS, SASEGT.

This clonotype was observed many times. J is TRBJ2-7 and V is TRBV7-2, with D perhaps matching TRBD2 (5 bases). V lost 5 bases to trimming and J lost 6 bases, with 17 bases between them. This CDR3 is built from 14 residues. CDR1 and CDR2 (germline): SGHTA, FQGNSA. CDR3 nucleotides: TGTGCCAGCAGCCACCGTGAGGGCCCCGTCGAGCAGTACTTC. It translates to CASSHREGPVEQYF.

In this sample, this clonotype turned up a few times. The V call is TRBV7-3, the J call TRBJ2-2, with D unclear. V lost 5 bases to trimming and J lost 7 bases, with 8 bases between them. This CDR3 region has 12 residues. Germline CDR1 is SGHTA and CDR2 is FQGTGA. The CDR3, as DNA: TGTGCCAGCAGCCCCTGGGTCGGGGAGCTGTTTTTT. This translates into CASSPWVGELFF.

There are a few counts of this clonotype. The V and J genes are TRBV20-1 and TRBJ2-7; D is undetermined. The CDR3 has 12 residues. V was pared by 2 bases and J by 2 bases, with 7 bases between. CDR1 and CDR2 from the germline V gene are DFQATT and SNEGSKA (reference sequence). CDR3 coding DNA: TGCAGTGCTAGACGTGACACCTACGAGCAGTACTTC. Protein product: CSARRDTYEQYF.

The chain has TRBV28 and TRBJ2-1; a possible D gene is TRBD2 (6 bases). This CDR3 spans 21 amino acids. Germline V gene data show CDR1 as MDHEN and CDR2 as SYDVKM. Trimming removed 2 bases at V and 1 base at J, with 27 bases between. The CDR3 nucleotides are TGTGCCAGCAGTTTAACGGGGGATGGCCAAGAGCCAGACGATTCCTACAATGAGCAGTTCTTC. This codes for CASSLTGDGQEPDDSYNEQFF.

This chain connects TRBV29-1 to TRBJ2-3; a weak D match, TRBD2 (6 bases). V lost 4 bases and J lost 2, with 10 bases in between. Germline loops: CDR1 SQVTM, CDR2 ANQGSEA. CDR3 length: 13 amino acids. The CDR3 reads CSVVRGSTDTQYF. CDR3 DNA: TGCAGCGTTGTCCGGGGGTCCACAGATACGCAGTATTTT.

This clonotype was seen more than once but under ten times. The gene calls are TRBV27 and TRBJ1-6; D not resolved. The CDR3 spans 14 residues. Germline CDR1 reads MNHEY; CDR2 reads SMNVEV (reference sequence). Trimming removed 3 bases from V and 8 bases from J, with 11 bases in between. CDR3 amino acids: CASSLFRGDSPLHF. Written as DNA, the CDR3 is TGTGCCAGCAGTTTGTTTAGAGGCGATTCACCCCTCCACTTT.

This clonotype was seen repeatedly, ten times or more. The chain is built from TRBV29-1 and TRBJ2-7; D remains unclear. The ends were cut back, 4 bases at V and 2 bases at J, with 21 bases in the middle. There are 16 residues in the CDR3. From germline, CDR1 is SQVTM and CDR2 ANQGSEA. CDR3 region: CSVVHLRPDQTYEQYF. The CDR3 region has the DNA TGCAGCGTTGTTCATCTTCGTCCGGACCAGACCTACGAGCAGTACTTC.

The chain employs TRBV5-6 and TRBJ2-1; 8 bases match TRBD1. V trimming: 3 bases; J trimming: 10 bases; junction bases outside the gene matches: 12. The CDR3 spans 15 residues. Germline V gene sequence: CDR1 SGHDT, CDR2 YYEEEE. The CDR3 DNA is TGTGCCAGCAGCTGGAGCGGTGGCAGGGGGCCCGAGCAGTTCTTC. It codes for CASSWSGGRGPEQFF.

This rearrangement joins TRBV7-9 to TRBJ2-2, with TRBD2 identical over 9 bases. V lost 5 bases and J lost 2; bases outside the gene matches: 18. Germline V gives CDR1 SEHNR, CDR2 FQNEAQ (reference sequence). The CDR3 totals 20 residues. The CDR3 bases are TGTGCCAGCAGCCTACCGGCCTCAGTGCTAGCGGGGCCAAACACCGGGGAGCTGTTTTTT. Translation: CASSLPASVLAGPNTGELFF.

This clonotype was seen a handful of times. The chain joins TRBV6-1 to TRBJ2-2, with 8 bases identical to TRBD2. CDR1 and CDR2 (germline): MNHNS, SASEGT. Trimming at V came to 6 bases and at J to 6 bases, leaving 6 bases not matched to a gene. This CDR3 comprises 14 residues. CDR3 nucleotides: TGTGCCAGCAGCCTCGGGGGGGATTCCGGGGAGCTGTTTTTT. This sequence encodes CASSLGGDSGELFF.

V and J are TRBV6-6 and TRBJ2-3; D gene unclear. Deletions cut 0 bases from V and 1 base from J, with 8 bases between. Germline V gives CDR1 MNHNY, CDR2 SVGAGI (reference sequence). The CDR3 loop spans 15 amino acids. The CDR3 nucleotides read TGTGCCAGCAGTTACTCGTCCACAGGCACAGATACGCAGTATTTT. Translated: CASSYSSTGTDTQYF.

The V gene is TRBV6-2 or TRBV6-3, the J gene TRBJ1-1, with D perhaps TRBD1 (5 bases). CDR1 is MNHEY and CDR2 is SVGEGT in the germline V gene. The CDR3 length is 13 residues. Trimming stripped 2 bases from V and 8 bases from J, with 12 bases between. The CDR3 bases are TGTGCCAGCAGTTACGGGGGAAACAGGGAAGCTTTCTTT. It specifies CASSYGGNREAFF.

This clonotype has at least ten counts. CDR3 DNA: TGTGCCAGCAGCCCCACGTGGGGTTATGGCTACACCTTC. Translation: CASSPTWGYGYTF. V is TRBV7-2 and J is TRBJ1-2; no reliable D call. V lost 5 bases and J lost 5, with 12 bases in between. CDR3 length equals 13 residues. Per germline, CDR1 SGHTA and CDR2 FQGNSA.

Ten or more counts support this clonotype. CDR3 amino acids: CASSLGQGSNQPQHF. The CDR3 bases are TGTGCCAGCAGCTTAGGACAGGGCAGCAATCAGCCCCAGCATTTT. This rearrangement joins TRBV7-6 to TRBJ1-5; TRBD1 aligns across 7 bases. The CDR3 is made up of 15 amino acids. The germline gives CDR1 SGHVS, CDR2 FNYEAQ. V gave up 1 base and J gave up 1 base; unmatched junction bases: 1.

This chain links TRBV6-1 with TRBJ1-2, with unresolved D. Germline V gene lookup returns CDR1 MNHNS and CDR2 SASEGT. This CDR3 comprises 12 residues. V was cut by 5 bases and J by 4 bases, with 8 bases left in between. The CDR3 DNA reads as TGTGCCAGCAGTAACAACCTCTATGGCTACACCTTC. Encoded protein: CASSNNLYGYTF.

The gene calls are TRBV11-2 and TRBJ1-1; D call uncertain. Deletions cut 1 base from V and 6 bases from J, with 6 bases between. Germline CDR1 is SGHAT and CDR2 is FQNNGV. CDR3 size: 12 residues. The CDR3 protein is CASSLVGAEAFF. In DNA form, the CDR3 reads TGTGCCAGCAGCTTAGTGGGCGCTGAAGCTTTCTTT.